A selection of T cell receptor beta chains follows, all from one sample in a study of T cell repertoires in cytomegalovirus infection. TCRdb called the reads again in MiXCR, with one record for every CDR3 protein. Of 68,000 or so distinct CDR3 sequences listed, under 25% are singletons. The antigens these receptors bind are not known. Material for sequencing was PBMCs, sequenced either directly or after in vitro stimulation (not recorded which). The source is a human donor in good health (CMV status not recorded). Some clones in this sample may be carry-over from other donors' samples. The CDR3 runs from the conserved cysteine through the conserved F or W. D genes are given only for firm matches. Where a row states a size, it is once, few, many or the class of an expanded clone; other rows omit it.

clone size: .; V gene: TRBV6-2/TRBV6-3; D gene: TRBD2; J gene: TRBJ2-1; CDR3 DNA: TGTGCCACCTGGGGGCTAGCGGGAGGAGGGTCCTACAATGAGCAGTTCTTC; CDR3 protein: CATWGLAGGGSYNEQFF
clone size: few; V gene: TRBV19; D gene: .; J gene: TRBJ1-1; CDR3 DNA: TGTGCCAGTAGTATACAGGGAATGAACACTGAAGCTTTCTTT; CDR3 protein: CASSIQGMNTEAFF
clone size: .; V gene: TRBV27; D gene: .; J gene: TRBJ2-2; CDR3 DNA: TGTGCCAGCAGGGGGGGCGGGACTTACACCGGGGAGCTGTTTTTT; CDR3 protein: CASRGGGTYTGELFF
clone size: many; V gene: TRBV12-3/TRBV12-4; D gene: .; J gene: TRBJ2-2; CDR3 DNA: TGTGCCAGCACCAATTTGGGGTCTTCCGGGGAGCTGTTTTTT; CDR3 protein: CASTNLGSSGELFF
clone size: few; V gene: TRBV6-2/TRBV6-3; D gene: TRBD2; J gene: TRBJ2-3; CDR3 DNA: TGTGCCAGCAGTACGCGACTAGCTTTTGATACGCAGTATTTT; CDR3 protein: CASSTRLAFDTQYF
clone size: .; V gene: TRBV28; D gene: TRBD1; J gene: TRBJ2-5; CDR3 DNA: TGTGCCAGCCGTCCCCTAGACAGGGGAGAGACCCAGTACTTC; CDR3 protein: CASRPLDRGETQYF
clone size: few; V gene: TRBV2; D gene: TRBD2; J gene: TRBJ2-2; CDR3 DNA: TGTGCCAGCAGTCTAGCGGGAGGTGACACCGGGGAGCTGTTTTTT; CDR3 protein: CASSLAGGDTGELFF
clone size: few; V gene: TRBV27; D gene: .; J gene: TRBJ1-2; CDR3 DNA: TGTGCCAGCAGTCCAAAGGCAGAACTCTATGGCTACACCTTC; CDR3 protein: CASSPKAELYGYTF
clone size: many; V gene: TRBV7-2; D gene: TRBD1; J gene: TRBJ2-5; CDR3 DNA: TGTGCCAGCAGCTTGGGACAGGGAATCAGAGGGACCCAGTACTTC; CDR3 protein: CASSLGQGIRGTQYF
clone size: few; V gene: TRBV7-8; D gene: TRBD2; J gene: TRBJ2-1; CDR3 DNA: TGTGCCAGCAGCTCGACCGGCGGGAGAACCGATGAGCAGTTCTTC; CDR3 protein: CASSSTGGRTDEQFF
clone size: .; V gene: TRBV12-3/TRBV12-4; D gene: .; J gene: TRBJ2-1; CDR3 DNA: TGTGCCAGCAGTCCTTTTTACAATGAGCAGTTCTTC; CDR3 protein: CASSPFYNEQFF
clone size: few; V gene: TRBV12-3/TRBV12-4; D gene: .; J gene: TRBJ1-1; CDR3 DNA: TGTGCCAGCAGTACCAACAGTCGGAACACTGAAGCTTTCTTT; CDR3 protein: CASSTNSRNTEAFF
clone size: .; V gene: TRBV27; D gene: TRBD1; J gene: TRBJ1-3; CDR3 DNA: TGTGCCAGCAGTCCCCGGGACAGGGGTTACACCATATATTTT; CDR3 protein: CASSPRDRGYTIYF
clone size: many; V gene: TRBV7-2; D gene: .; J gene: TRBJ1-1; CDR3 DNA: TGTGCCAGCAGCCTAGGAGCCACCACTGAAGCTTTCTTT; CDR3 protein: CASSLGATTEAFF
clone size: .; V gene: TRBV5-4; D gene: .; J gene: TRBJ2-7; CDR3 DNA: TGTGCCAGCAGCGCCGCAGGGGTTCACGAGCAGTACTTC; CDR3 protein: CASSAAGVHEQYF
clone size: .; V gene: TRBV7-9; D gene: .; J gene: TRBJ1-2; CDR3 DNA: TGTGCCAGCAGCTTCACAGGGAATGGCTACACCTTC; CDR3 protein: CASSFTGNGYTF
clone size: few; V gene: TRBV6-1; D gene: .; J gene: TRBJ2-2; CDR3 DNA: TGTGCCAGCAGTTATTCCGTTCCCGGGGAGCTGTTTTTT; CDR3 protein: CASSYSVPGELFF
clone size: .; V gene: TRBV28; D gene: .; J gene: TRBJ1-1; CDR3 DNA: TGTGCCAGCCTACAATTGGTCACTGAAGCTTTCTTT; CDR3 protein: CASLQLVTEAFF
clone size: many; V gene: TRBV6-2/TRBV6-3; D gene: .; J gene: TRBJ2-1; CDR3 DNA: TGTGCCAGCAGTTATGTATACCACAATGAGCAGTTCTTC; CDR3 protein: CASSYVYHNEQFF
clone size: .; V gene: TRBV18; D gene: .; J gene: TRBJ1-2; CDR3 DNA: TGTGCCAGCTCACCACGACAGGAGGCTAACTATGGCTACACCTTC; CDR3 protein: CASSPRQEANYGYTF
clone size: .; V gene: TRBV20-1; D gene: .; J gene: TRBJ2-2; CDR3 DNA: TGCAGTGCTAGTCCCACTAGCATTAACACCGGGGAGCTGTTTTTT; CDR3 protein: CSASPTSINTGELFF
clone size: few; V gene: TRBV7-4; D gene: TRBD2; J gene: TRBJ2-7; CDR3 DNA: TGTGCCAGCAGCTCCCTAGCGGGAGAAGCCCGTTGGTGCTACGAGCAGTACTTC; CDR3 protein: CASSSLAGEARWCYEQYF
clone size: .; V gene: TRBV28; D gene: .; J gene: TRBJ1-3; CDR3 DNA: TGTGCCAGCAGTTCTCCCACCGGGACAAACTCTGGACACACCATATATTTT; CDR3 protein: CASSSPTGTNSGHTIYF
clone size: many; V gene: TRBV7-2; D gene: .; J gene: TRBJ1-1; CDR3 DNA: TGTGCCAGCAGCTTAGACCGGGGAAAGAACACTGAAGCTTTCTTT; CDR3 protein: CASSLDRGKNTEAFF
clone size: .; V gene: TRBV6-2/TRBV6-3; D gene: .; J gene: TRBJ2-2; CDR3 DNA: TGTGCCAGCAGTTCTCCACAGGGTAGAAGCACCGGGGAGCTGTTTTTT; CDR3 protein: CASSSPQGRSTGELFF
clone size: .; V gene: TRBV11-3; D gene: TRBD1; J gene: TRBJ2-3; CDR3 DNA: TGTGCCAGCAGTCCCGGGACAGGGTTTAGGACGCAGTATTTT; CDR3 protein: CASSPGTGFRTQYF
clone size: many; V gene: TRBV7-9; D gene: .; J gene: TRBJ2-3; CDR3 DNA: TGTGCCAGCAGCCGCGGGCGCCGCGGGACAGATACGCAGTATTTT; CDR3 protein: CASSRGRRGTDTQYF
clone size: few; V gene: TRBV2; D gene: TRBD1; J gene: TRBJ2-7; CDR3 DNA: TGTGCCAGCAGAGACAGGGTCGGGTCCTACGAGCAGTACTTC; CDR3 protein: CASRDRVGSYEQYF
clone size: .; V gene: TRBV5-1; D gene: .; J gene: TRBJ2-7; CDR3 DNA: TGCGCCAGCAGTCTCCAGGGCGGGTCCTACGAGCAGTACTTC; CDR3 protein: CASSLQGGSYEQYF
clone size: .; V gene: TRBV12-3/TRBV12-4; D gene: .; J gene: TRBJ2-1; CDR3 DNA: TGTGCCAGCAGTTTAACGGGAGTCTATGAGCAGTTCTTC; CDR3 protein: CASSLTGVYEQFF
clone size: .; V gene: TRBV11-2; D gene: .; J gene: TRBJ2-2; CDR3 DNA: TGTGCCAGCAGCCCGGTTTACACCGGGGAGCTGTTTTTT; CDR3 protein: CASSPVYTGELFF
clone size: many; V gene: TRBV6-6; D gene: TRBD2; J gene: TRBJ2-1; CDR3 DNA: TGTGCCAGCAGCCAGCGTGCTAGCGGAAACAATGAGCAGTTCTTC; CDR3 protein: CASSQRASGNNEQFF
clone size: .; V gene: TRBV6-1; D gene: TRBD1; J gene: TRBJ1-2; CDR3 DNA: TGTGCCAGCAGGGTAGACCCGGGACAGGCCCTTTTGAGGACCTTC; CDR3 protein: CASRVDPGQALLRTF
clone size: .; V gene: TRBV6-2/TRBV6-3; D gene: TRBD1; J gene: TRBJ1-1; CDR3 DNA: TGTGCCAGCAGGGGATTGACAGGGACTGAAGCTTTCTTT; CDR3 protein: CASRGLTGTEAFF
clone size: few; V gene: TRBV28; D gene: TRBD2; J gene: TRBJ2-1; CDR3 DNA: TGTGCCAGCAGTTTCCTAGCGGGAGCGGGGGAAGAGCAGTTCTTC; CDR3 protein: CASSFLAGAGEEQFF
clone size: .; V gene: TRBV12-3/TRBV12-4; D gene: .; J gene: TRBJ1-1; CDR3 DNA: TGTGCCAGCAGTACTACAGTCAACACTGAAGCTTTCTTT; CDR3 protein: CASSTTVNTEAFF
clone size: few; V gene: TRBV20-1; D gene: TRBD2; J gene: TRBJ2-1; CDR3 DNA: TGCAGTGCTAGAGTAACTAGCGGGAGTAATGAGCAGTTCTTC; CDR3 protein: CSARVTSGSNEQFF
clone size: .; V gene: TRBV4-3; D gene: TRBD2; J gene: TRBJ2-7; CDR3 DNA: TGCGCCAGCAGCCAAGAGCTTAGCGGGACCGGCGACGAGCAGTACTTC; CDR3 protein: CASSQELSGTGDEQYF
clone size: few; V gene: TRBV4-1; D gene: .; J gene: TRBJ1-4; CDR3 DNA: TGCGCCAGCAGCCAAGAAGGGAACAGTAATGAAAAACTGTTTTTT; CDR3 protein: CASSQEGNSNEKLFF
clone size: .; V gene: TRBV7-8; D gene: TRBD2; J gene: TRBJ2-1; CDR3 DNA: TGTGCCAGCAGCTTACGGCGCGCTAGCGGGAGGAACGATGAGCAGTTCTTC; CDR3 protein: CASSLRRASGRNDEQFF
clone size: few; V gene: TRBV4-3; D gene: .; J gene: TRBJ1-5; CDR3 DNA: TGCGCCAGCAGCCAAGATTTCAATCGGCCCCAGCATTTT; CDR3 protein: CASSQDFNRPQHF
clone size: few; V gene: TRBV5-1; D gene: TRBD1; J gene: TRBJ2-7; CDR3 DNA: TGCGCCAGCAGCTCACGCCGCCTAGGACAGGGATCCGAGCAGTACTTC; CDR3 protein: CASSSRRLGQGSEQYF
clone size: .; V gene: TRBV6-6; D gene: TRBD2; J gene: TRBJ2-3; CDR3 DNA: TGTGCCAGCAGTCGGACTAGCGGGAGAGATACGCAGTATTTT; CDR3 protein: CASSRTSGRDTQYF
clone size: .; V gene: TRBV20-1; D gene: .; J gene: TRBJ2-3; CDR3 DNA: TGCAGTGCCAACTCCTTAGATACGCAGTATTTT; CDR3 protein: CSANSLDTQYF
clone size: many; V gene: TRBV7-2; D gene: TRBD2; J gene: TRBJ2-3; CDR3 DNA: TGTGCCAGCAGCCCACGACTAGCGGGGAATACGCAGTATTTT; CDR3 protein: CASSPRLAGNTQYF
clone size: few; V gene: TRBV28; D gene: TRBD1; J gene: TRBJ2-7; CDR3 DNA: TGTGCCAGCAGTTTCGGGACAGGGACCTACGAGCAGTACTTC; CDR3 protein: CASSFGTGTYEQYF
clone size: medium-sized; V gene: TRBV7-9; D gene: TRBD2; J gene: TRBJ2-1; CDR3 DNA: TGTGCCAGCAGCTACTACGGGCTAGCGGACTACAATGAGCAGTTCTTC; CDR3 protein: CASSYYGLADYNEQFF
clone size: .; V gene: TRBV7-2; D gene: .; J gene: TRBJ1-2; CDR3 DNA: TGTGCCAGCAGTTATCAGATATCTAACTATGGCTACACCTTC; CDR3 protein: CASSYQISNYGYTF
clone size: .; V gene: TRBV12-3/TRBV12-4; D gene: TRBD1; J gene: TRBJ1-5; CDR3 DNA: TGTGCCAGCAGTTTAGGCCAGGGGGGGTTACAGCCCCAGCATTTT; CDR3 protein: CASSLGQGGLQPQHF
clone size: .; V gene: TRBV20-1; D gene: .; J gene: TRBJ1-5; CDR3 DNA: TGCAGTGCTAGAATCGCGGGAGAGCCCCAGCATTTT; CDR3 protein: CSARIAGEPQHF
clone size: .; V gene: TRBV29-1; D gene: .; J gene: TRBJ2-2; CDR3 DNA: TGCAGCGTTCAGGTTCCGACCACCGGGGAGCTGTTTTTT; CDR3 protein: CSVQVPTTGELFF
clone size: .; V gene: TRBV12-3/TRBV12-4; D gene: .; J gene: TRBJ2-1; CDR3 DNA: TGTGCCAGCATCAGGGAAGATGAGCAGTTCTTC; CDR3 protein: CASIREDEQFF
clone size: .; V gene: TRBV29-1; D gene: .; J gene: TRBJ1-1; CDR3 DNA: TGCAGCGTTGGCATTACCACTGAAGCTTTCTTT; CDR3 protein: CSVGITTEAFF
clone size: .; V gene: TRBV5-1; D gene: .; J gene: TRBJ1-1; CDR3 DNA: TGCGCCAGCAGCTTGGGTGGGCGGGGCACTGAAGCTTTCTTT; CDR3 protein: CASSLGGRGTEAFF
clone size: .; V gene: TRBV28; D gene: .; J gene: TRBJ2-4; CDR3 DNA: TGTGCCAGCAGTCCGACTAATTTTGCGAACATTCAGTACTTC; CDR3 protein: CASSPTNFANIQYF